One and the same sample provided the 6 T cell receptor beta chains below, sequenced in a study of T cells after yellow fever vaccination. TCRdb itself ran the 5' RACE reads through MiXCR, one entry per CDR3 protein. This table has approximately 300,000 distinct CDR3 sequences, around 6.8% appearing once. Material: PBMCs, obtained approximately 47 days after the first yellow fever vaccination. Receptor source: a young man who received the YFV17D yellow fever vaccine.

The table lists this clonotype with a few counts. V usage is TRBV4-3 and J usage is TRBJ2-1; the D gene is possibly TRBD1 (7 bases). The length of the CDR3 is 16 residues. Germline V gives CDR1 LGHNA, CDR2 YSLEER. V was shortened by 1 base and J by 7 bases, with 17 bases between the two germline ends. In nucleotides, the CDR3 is TGCGCCAGCAGCCAAGGGAGGGACAGTCGGTGGAATGAGCAGTTCTTC. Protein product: CASSQGRDSRWNEQFF.

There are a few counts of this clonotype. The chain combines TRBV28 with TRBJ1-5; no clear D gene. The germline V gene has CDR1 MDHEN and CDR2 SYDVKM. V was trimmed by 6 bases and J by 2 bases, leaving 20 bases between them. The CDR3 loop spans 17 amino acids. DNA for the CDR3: TGTGCCAGCAGCCTTTACGGGCTCCAATGGGGCAATCAGCCCCAGCATTTT. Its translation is CASSLYGLQWGNQPQHF.

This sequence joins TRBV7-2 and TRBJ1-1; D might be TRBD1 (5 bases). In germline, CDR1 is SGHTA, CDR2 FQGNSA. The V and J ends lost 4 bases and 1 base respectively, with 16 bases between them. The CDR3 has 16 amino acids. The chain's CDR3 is CASSSSHGTQNTEAFF. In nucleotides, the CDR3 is TGTGCCAGCAGCTCCAGTCACGGGACGCAGAACACTGAAGCTTTCTTT.

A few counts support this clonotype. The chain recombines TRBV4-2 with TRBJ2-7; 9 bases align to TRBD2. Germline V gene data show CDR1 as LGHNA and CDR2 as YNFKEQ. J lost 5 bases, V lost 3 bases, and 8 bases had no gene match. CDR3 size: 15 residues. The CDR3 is CASSHRAGGKNEQYF. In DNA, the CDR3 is TGTGCCAGCAGCCACAGGGCGGGGGGGAAGAACGAGCAGTACTTC.

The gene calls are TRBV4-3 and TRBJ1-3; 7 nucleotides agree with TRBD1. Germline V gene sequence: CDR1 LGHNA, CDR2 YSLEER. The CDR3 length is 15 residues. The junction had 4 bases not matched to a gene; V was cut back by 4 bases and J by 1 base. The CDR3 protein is CASSRDRKSGNTIYF. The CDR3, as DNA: TGCGCCAGCAGCCGGGACAGAAAATCTGGAAACACCATATATTTT.

CDR3 sequence reads: CASSLRLAGAPPYV. Written as DNA, the CDR3 is TGTGCCAGCAGTTTAAGGTTAGCGGGGGCACCCCCGTACGTC. The V call is TRBV28, the J call TRBJ2-7, with 9 bases that match TRBD2. Germline CDR1 MDHEN, CDR2 SYDVKM. This CDR3 has 14 residues. The junction had 11 bases not matched to a gene; V was cut back by 2 bases and J by 12 bases.